This passage covers 20 T cell receptor beta chains from one sample sequenced in a study of CD8+ T cells in alopecia areata. Extracted RNA was reverse transcribed, and the resulting cDNA served as sequencing template. TCRdb's table, derived via immunoSEQ multiplex PCR, lists solely in-frame clones and lacks some. The table records 110,000 to 150,000 clones, approximately 86% of them present only once. The treatment is: oral pan-JAK inhibitor, 5-10 mg twice daily. The sequencing used CD8+ T cells sorted from blood, collected at week 4, from a patient treated with tofacitinib. All receptors derive from a human donor with alopecia areata.

This clone appeared once. This chain connects TRBV25-1 to TRBJ2-1, with TRBD1 matching 10 bases. The trim removed 3 bases at V and 7 bases at J, leaving 3 bases unmatched. Per the germline V gene, CDR1 is MGHDK and CDR2 is SYGVNS. This CDR3 comprises 14 residues. CDR3 loop: CASSDRTGGNEQFF. The CDR3 nucleotides read TGTGCCAGCAGTGATCGGACAGGGGGGAATGAGCAGTTCTTC.

The genes are TRBV28 and TRBJ2-3; either TRBD1 or TRBD2 may supply D (6 bases each). CDR3 length equals 13 residues. Looked up from germline, CDR1 is MDHEN and CDR2 is SYDVKM. The V end lost 3 bases, the J end lost 5 bases, and 9 bases lay between the germline ends. CDR3 coding DNA: TGTGCCAGCAGTTTCGAGGGGGGAGATACGCAGTATTTT. This sequence encodes CASSFEGGDTQYF.

This clone has only one observation. The V and J genes are TRBV7-9 and TRBJ2-4, with 11 bases that match TRBD2. The CDR3 contains 16 residues. Per germline, CDR1 SEHNR and CDR2 FQNEAQ (reference sequence). V lost 5 bases, J lost 5 bases, and 8 bases stayed unmatched. The CDR3 is CASSRTSGGDQNIQYF. CDR3 sequence (DNA): TGTGCCAGCAGCCGAACTAGCGGGGGAGATCAAAACATTCAGTACTTC.

The genes are TRBV6-1 and TRBJ1-6; D gene uncertain. The CDR3 runs to 13 residues. Germline loops: CDR1 MNHNS, CDR2 SASEGT. V was pared by 5 bases and J by 12 bases, with 14 bases between. CDR3 amino acids: CASSPDPNGPLHF. The CDR3 DNA follows: TGTGCCAGCAGTCCCGACCCGAATGGACCCCTCCACTTT.

CDR3 amino acids: CASSPFGPLAGGFHEQYF. For the CDR3, the DNA is TGTGCCAGCTCCCCTTTCGGGCCTCTAGCGGGAGGTTTCCACGAGCAGTACTTC. The chain is built from TRBV18 and TRBJ2-7; 11 bases are shared with TRBD2. CDR3 size: 18 residues. Losses at the gene ends were 6 bases for V and 5 bases for J; bases not matched to a gene: 18. Germline V CDR1 and CDR2: KGHSH, LQKENI.

The CDR3 reads CAWSGSYGYTF. CDR3 DNA sequence: TGTGCCTGGAGTGGTAGTTATGGCTACACCTTC. The rearrangement joins TRBV30 to TRBJ1-2; D remains unclear. The V end was cut by 1 base, the J end by 5 bases, with 5 bases between. The CDR3 totals 11 residues. Germline CDR1 GTSNPN, CDR2 SVGIG (reference sequence).

The rearrangement uses TRBV4-1 and TRBJ1-5; no clear D. There are 17 residues in the CDR3. V was clipped by 0 bases and J by 6 bases, with 18 bases between them. The germline gives CDR1 MGHRA, CDR2 YSYEKL. DNA for the CDR3: TGCGCCAGCAGCCAAGAGCCCTCGGGAGGGTCTGGTCAGCCCCAGCATTTT. Its protein product is CASSQEPSGGSGQPQHF.

The J gene is TRBJ1-2, the V gene TRBV27; perhaps TRBD1 as D (6 bases). The CDR3 totals 14 residues. Between the trimmed V and J ends, which lost 0 bases and 7 bases, there was a span of 12 bases. Germline CDR1 MNHEY, CDR2 SMNVEV (reference sequence). The CDR3 DNA reads as TGTGCCAGCAGTTTATCAAGTTTGGGGGCTGGCTACACCTTC. The encoded protein is CASSLSSLGAGYTF.

V and J are TRBV28 and TRBJ2-6; TRBD2 might be the D (5 bases). This CDR3 is built from 14 residues. Germline values: CDR1 MDHEN, CDR2 SYDVKM. Trimming stripped 8 bases from V and 4 bases from J, with 12 bases between. CDR3 nucleotide sequence: TGTGCCAGCCGTTCTCCGGGAGGGGCCAACGTCCTGACTTTC. Translated: CASRSPGGANVLTF.

This CDR3 is CASSWGPMNTEAFF. The CDR3 DNA reads as TGCGCCAGCAGCTGGGGACCCATGAACACTGAAGCTTTCTTT. The chain carries TRBV5-1 and TRBJ1-1; D possibly corresponds to TRBD1 (5 bases). Germline lookup yields CDR1 SGHRS and CDR2 YFSETQ. V lost 3 bases, J lost 0 bases, and 9 bases lay in between. CDR3 size: 14 residues.

The rearrangement uses TRBV25-1 and TRBJ2-7; 7 bases line up with TRBD2. V lost 2 bases and J lost 6; bases outside the gene matches: 10. CDR3 length equals 15 residues. CDR1 MGHDK and CDR2 SYGVNS come from the germline V gene. DNA of the CDR3: TGTGCCAGCAGTGAACCATCGAGGTCGGGGGGCGAGCAGTACTTC. As protein: CASSEPSRSGGEQYF.

The rearrangement joins TRBV9 to TRBJ2-7, with unresolved D. This CDR3 is built from 15 residues. V lost 0 bases, J lost 5 bases, and 15 bases lay in between. From germline, CDR1 is SGDLS and CDR2 YYNGEE. The CDR3 here is CASSVGLGSPNEQYF. The DNA of the CDR3 is TGTGCCAGCAGCGTAGGGCTTGGCAGCCCCAACGAGCAGTACTTC.

This chain joins TRBV29-1 and TRBJ2-1; D gene unclear. Germline CDR1 SQVTM, CDR2 ANQGSEA. There are 11 residues in the CDR3. V was shortened by 3 bases and J by 14 bases, with 14 bases between the two germline ends. The CDR3 coding sequence is TGCAGCGTTGAGTTGAGGCCCGCAGAGTTCTTC. Translating gives CSVELRPAEFF.

This chain connects TRBV4-1 to TRBJ2-7; D is possibly TRBD1 or TRBD2 (5 bases each). CDR3 length: 15 residues. Germline V lookup: CDR1 MGHRA, CDR2 YSYEKL. V lost 1 base and J 6 bases, leaving 16 bases between the germline ends. The DNA for the CDR3 is TGCGCCAGCAGCCAAGGATCTCTAGGGGAGAGCGAGCAGTACTTC. Its protein is CASSQGSLGESEQYF.

This chain connects TRBV29-1 to TRBJ2-6; D is unclear. The V and J ends lost 7 bases and 0 bases respectively, with 16 bases between them. Germline CDR1 SQVTM, CDR2 ANQGSEA. This CDR3 region has 16 residues. This CDR3 reads CSALSGTGSGANVLTF. Here the CDR3 DNA reads TGCAGCGCCCTGAGTGGCACCGGCTCTGGGGCCAACGTCCTGACTTTC.

The chain is built from TRBV27 and TRBJ1-5; D is uncertain. V lost 2 bases and J lost 2, with 10 bases in between. Germline assignment: CDR1 MNHEY and CDR2 SMNVEV (reference sequence). The CDR3 extends over 15 amino acids. CDR3 residues: CASSLRPGGNQPQHF. The CDR3 bases are TGTGCCAGCAGTTTAAGGCCCGGGGGCAATCAGCCCCAGCATTTT.

The CDR3 nucleotides read TGTGCCAGCAAAGGGAACTACAATGAGCAGTTCTTC. This codes for CASKGNYNEQFF. The V call is TRBV2, the J call TRBJ2-1; D unclear. CDR3 size: 12 residues. Germline V gene sequence: CDR1 SNHLY, CDR2 FYNNEI. V lost 7 bases and J lost 3, with 7 bases in between.

The chain employs TRBV29-1 and TRBJ1-2, with 10 bases matching TRBD1. Germline V CDR1 and CDR2: SQVTM, ANQGSEA. The CDR3 spans 13 residues. V trimming: 6 bases; J trimming: 5 bases; junction bases outside the gene matches: 6. The CDR3 coding sequence is TGCAGCGTCTCGGGACAGGGGACATATGGCTACACCTTC. It is translated as CSVSGQGTYGYTF.

This chain links TRBV23-1 with TRBJ2-5, with TRBD2 matching over 10 bases. TRBV23-1 is filed as an ORF, its function uncertain. J lost 4 bases, V lost 6 bases, and 11 bases had no gene match. There are 16 residues in the CDR3. For the CDR3, the DNA is TGCGCCAGCAGCCAGACAGCGGGAGGGCCGAGAGAGACCCAGTACTTC. This sequence encodes CASSQTAGGPRETQYF.

V usage is TRBV7-2 and J usage is TRBJ2-7, with 11 bases fitting TRBD2. Germline V lookup: CDR1 SGHTA, CDR2 FQGNSA. The CDR3 spans 16 residues. V was pared by 6 bases and J by 0 bases, with 7 bases of the junction left unmatched. In DNA, the CDR3 is TGTGCCAGCAGGCAAACCGGGACTAGCGGCTCCTACGAGCAGTACTTC. As protein: CASRQTGTSGSYEQYF.